The present T cell receptor beta chain was sequenced within a study of control samples from healthy donors and cancer patients. Libraries were prepared by immunoSEQ multiplex PCR; TCRdb keeps only in-frame clonotypes and omits some of them. The table has about 98,000 clones, 92% seen once. The V end lost 8 bases, the J end lost 0 bases, and 14 bases lay between the germline ends. The CDR3 is 14 amino acids. Per the germline V gene, CDR1 is SNHLY and CDR2 is FYNNEI. What was sequenced was blood. The rearrangement links TRBV2 to TRBJ2-7, with D hard to call. The receptor comes from a woman between 18 and 29 years old in good health. The CDR3 here is CASRLVSSSYEQYF. CDR3 coding DNA: TGTGCCAGCCGATTGGTTTCTTCCTCCTACGAGCAGTACTTC.